This paragraph covers one TCR beta chain sequence. Profiled with immunoSEQ multiplex PCR; TCRdb holds only in-frame clones, not every one. The profile shows about 220,000 clones, roughly 85% of them singletons. Membership in each cohort depended on participant-reported clinical history. This record comes from a study of blood T cell repertoires in COVID-19. As for the study in general: Collection of acute and convalescent COVID-19 samples took place in the United States, Italy and Spain.

The V gene end was trimmed by 2 bases and the J gene end by 7 bases; junction bases not matched to a gene: 10. Germline CDR1 and CDR2: SGHRS and YFSETQ. This CDR3 is 15 amino acids long. The specimen sequenced was PBMCs or T cells enriched from blood (not recorded which). This clonotype originated in a woman in her forties with acute COVID-19. The rearrangement joins TRBV5-1 to TRBJ2-3, with 7 bases lining up with TRBD1. The CDR3 loop is CASSFTGTAPNTQYF. The CDR3 DNA sequence: TGCGCCAGCAGCTTTACCGGGACAGCTCCAAATACGCAGTATTTT. Looking up the rest from reference TRBV5-1 and TRBJ2-3 gives the full variable domain: KAGVTQTPRYLIKTRGQQVTLSCSPISGHRSVSWYQQTPGQGLQFLFEYFSETQRNKGNFPGRFSGRQFSNSRSEMNVSTLELGDSALYLCASSFTGTAPNTQYFGPGTRLTVL.